Listed below are T cell receptor beta chains from one sample, sequenced in a study of type 1 and type 2 diabetes patients. In TCRdb, the multiplex PCR reads were re-called with MiXCR into one record per CDR3 protein. The data hold under 300,000 distinct CDR3 sequences, with more than 45% observed a single time. What was sequenced was peripheral blood mononuclear cells (PBMCs). These receptors were obtained from a man younger than 35 with type 2 diabetes. Each CDR3 is given with its conserved first and last residue. Fields, in order: D gene, clone size, J gene, V gene, CDR3 DNA, CDR3 protein. D genes are given only for firm matches. Rows may omit the clone size; those that give it use once, few, many or a size class.

TRBD2 . TRBJ2-7 TRBV4-1 TGCGCCAGCAGCCAGGAAATTAGCGGGTTATCCTACGAGCGGTACTTC CASSQEISGLSYERYF
TRBD1 . TRBJ1-1 TRBV5-6 TGTGCCAGCAGCTTGAGCAGGGGGGAAGGAGCTTTCTTT CASSLSRGEGAFF
. . TRBJ2-2 TRBV7-3 TGTGCCAGCAGCATAGAGGGACTTACCACCGGGGAGCTGTTTTTT CASSIEGLTTGELFF
. . TRBJ2-5 TRBV7-3 TGCGCCAGCAGGACAAGTGGGGCGGTAGGAGAGACCCAGTACTTC CASRTSGAVGETQYF
TRBD2 . TRBJ2-2 TRBV2 TGTGCCAGCAGTGTACCAGCGGGGGACACCGGGGAGCTGTTTTTT CASSVPAGDTGELFF
TRBD1 few TRBJ2-7 TRBV20-1 TGCAGTGCTAGAGCCCGACAGGGCCTGGGGGAGCAGTACTTC CSARARQGLGEQYF
TRBD1 few TRBJ2-5 TRBV5-1 TGCGCCAGCAGCGCCGCTACAGGGGTAGAGACCCAGTACTTC CASSAATGVETQYF
. . TRBJ2-7 TRBV6-5 TGTGCCAGCAGTTACAGCAGGGCCTACGAGCAGTACTTC CASSYSRAYEQYF
. few TRBJ1-2 TRBV19 TGTGCCAGTAGCAACAGCGACAGAATCCGTCACTATGGCTACACCTTC CASSNSDRIRHYGYTF
TRBD1 few TRBJ2-2 TRBV7-8 TGTGCCAGCAGCTTAGCCCGGACAGGGGGGAACACCGGGGAGCTGTTTTTT CASSLARTGGNTGELFF
. . TRBJ1-3 TRBV19 TGTGCCAGTAGTATCTCCGGGGACACCATATATTTT CASSISGDTIYF
TRBD1 . TRBJ2-5 TRBV7-4 TGTGCCAGCAGCCCTAGGACAGGGCGCGAGACCCAGTACTTC CASSPRTGRETQYF
. . TRBJ2-7 TRBV6-6 TGTGCCATCAAGGGTGGCGGCACCTACGAGCAGTACTTC CAIKGGGTYEQYF
TRBD1 . TRBJ2-7 TRBV28 TGTGCCAGCAGCCGACAGGGGATCTACGAGCAGTACTTC CASSRQGIYEQYF
. . TRBJ2-2 TRBV28 TGTGCCAGCAGTCCACAGGGGAACACCGGGGAGCTGTTTTTT CASSPQGNTGELFF
TRBD2 few TRBJ2-5 TRBV9 TGTGCCAGCAGCGCGACCACTAGCGTCCAAGAGACCCAGTACTTC CASSATTSVQETQYF
. . TRBJ1-5 TRBV19 TGTGCCAGTAGTTCCACTGGGGCGCAGGATCAGCCCCAGCATTTT CASSSTGAQDQPQHF
. . TRBJ2-7 TRBV12-3/TRBV12-4 TGTGCCAGCATTGGGGGCTCCCCTGGGGACGAGCAGTACTTC CASIGGSPGDEQYF
TRBD1 . TRBJ2-7 TRBV19 TGTGCCAGTAGTGTAGGGACAGGGTTCCCCTACGAGCAGTACTTC CASSVGTGFPYEQYF
. . TRBJ2-7 TRBV6-5 TGTGCCAGCAGTTACAGGTTACAGGGCTCCTACGAGCAGTACTTC CASSYRLQGSYEQYF
. . TRBJ1-1 TRBV29-1 TGCAGCCCTCGCACTGAAGCTTTCTTT CSPRTEAFF
. . TRBJ1-1 TRBV20-1 TGCAGTGGGGAGTTAGGAGGCCGAGCTTTCTTT CSGELGGRAFF
. few TRBJ2-3 TRBV5-1 TGCGCCAGCAGCCAACCCCAGGGAAGAGGCACAGATACGCAGTATTTT CASSQPQGRGTDTQYF
. . TRBJ1-3 TRBV9 TGTGCCAGCAGCGCCCGACACGCTGGAAACACCATATATTTT CASSARHAGNTIYF
. few TRBJ2-2 TRBV12-3/TRBV12-4 TGTGCCAGCAGCTCAACGAGCCGGACAAGGGAGCTGTTTTTT CASSSTSRTRELFF
. . TRBJ1-1 TRBV6-6 TGTGCCAGCAGTTACAGTCCCTCGGGGGTCAACACTGAAGCTTTCTTT CASSYSPSGVNTEAFF
. . TRBJ2-2 TRBV14 TGTGCCACCTCACGGGCAGCCACGAACACCGGGGAGCTGTTTTTT CATSRAATNTGELFF
. few TRBJ2-7 TRBV27 TGTGCCAGCGCGGGACTTGACTACGAGCAGTACTTC CASAGLDYEQYF
TRBD2 few TRBJ2-3 TRBV29-1 TGCAGCGTTGCAGCGGGGGTGCCAGATACGCAGTATTTT CSVAAGVPDTQYF
TRBD2 . TRBJ2-3 TRBV6-5 TGTGCCAGCAGTTACTTCGCGGCTAGCGGGAGGACAGATACGCAGTATTTT CASSYFAASGRTDTQYF
. . TRBJ2-7 TRBV4-1 TGCGCCAGCAGCCAACAAGGTTCTTACGAGCAGTACTTC CASSQQGSYEQYF
. . TRBJ1-6 TRBV27 TGTGCCAGCAGTTTACTCCAATACACCTCACCCCTCCACTTT CASSLLQYTSPLHF
. . TRBJ1-1 TRBV30 TGTGCCTGGCTAGACGAAAGGGGAGCGGTAAACACTGAAGCTTTCTTT CAWLDERGAVNTEAFF
. . TRBJ2-7 TRBV4-3 TGCGCCAGCAGCCAAGAGAAAATTACGAGGTGGACACTACCCACCTACGAGCAGTACTTC CASSQEKITRWTLPTYEQYF
. . TRBJ2-1 TRBV15 TGTGCCACTTCGACTCGACAGATCAATGAGCAGTTCTTC CATSTRQINEQFF
. . TRBJ2-5 TRBV6-1 TGTGCCAGCAGTTACATGGCGGAGGAGACCCAGTACTTC CASSYMAEETQYF
. many TRBJ2-3 TRBV2 TGTGCCAGCACTACCACAGATACGCAGTATTTT CASTTTDTQYF
TRBD1 few TRBJ2-6 TRBV19 TGTGCCAGTAGAGGACAGGCCCTCTCTGGGGCCAACGTCCTGACTTTC CASRGQALSGANVLTF
. . TRBJ2-1 TRBV2 TGTGCCAGCAGGTCTCAGGGAGTGGACAATGAGCAGTTCTTC CASRSQGVDNEQFF
. many TRBJ2-1 TRBV10-1 TGCGCCAGCAGTGAGGGGACTGGCTACAATGAGCAGTTCTTC CASSEGTGYNEQFF
TRBD1 few TRBJ2-7 TRBV4-1 TGCGCCAGCAGCCAAGTAGGGACAGGGGCTAACGAGCAGTACTTC CASSQVGTGANEQYF
. few TRBJ2-3 TRBV10-3 TGTGCCATCAGTGATATGGGGACGTTCACAGATACGCAGTATTTT CAISDMGTFTDTQYF
TRBD2 . TRBJ2-2 TRBV6-2/TRBV6-3 TGTGCCAGCAGTTACTCCGGGGGGGCCGCCGGGGAGCTGTTTTTT CASSYSGGAAGELFF
TRBD1 . TRBJ2-2 TRBV19 TGTGCCAATAGTACCCTCCGGGACAGAAACACCGGGGAGCTGTTTTTT CANSTLRDRNTGELFF
. . TRBJ2-7 TRBV20-1 TGCAGTGCGTTGGGGGGAAACTCCTACGAGCAGTACTTC CSALGGNSYEQYF
. . TRBJ1-1 TRBV2 TGTGCCAGCTCTTTTAGATTGGTCAGGAACACTGAAGCTTTCTTT CASSFRLVRNTEAFF
. . TRBJ1-2 TRBV6-2/TRBV6-3 TGTGCCAGCGGGCTCACAATCTATGGCTACACCTTC CASGLTIYGYTF
. . TRBJ1-2 TRBV6-1 TGTGCCAGCAGTGGATCAGACAGATTCTATGGCTACACCTTC CASSGSDRFYGYTF
. few TRBJ2-3 TRBV12-3/TRBV12-4 TGTGCCAGCACTTTCACAGATACGCAGTATTTT CASTFTDTQYF